The 9 T cell receptor beta chains given below trace back to one sample, sequenced in a study of shared T cell receptors in the human thymus. Generated by immunoSEQ multiplex PCR, the TCRdb table keeps only in-frame clones and is missing some. The sample shows 640,000 or so clones, about 89% of them seen only once. The same sample was also studied in work on human thymus T cells.

Sequenced input: thymocytes. These receptors originate from a boy younger than two with a congenital heart defect.

This chain links TRBV7-9 with TRBJ2-1; D might be TRBD1 (7 bases). The CDR3 totals 16 residues. Trimming left V 8 bases short and J 0 bases short, with 17 bases between. CDR1 SEHNR and CDR2 FQNEAQ come from the germline V gene (reference sequence). The CDR3, as DNA: TGTGCCAGCGGCGCAGGGGGGAAACCCTCCTACAATGAGCAGTTCTTC. This gives the protein CASGAGGKPSYNEQFF.

The chain is built from TRBV27 and TRBJ2-7; 10 bases are a match to TRBD1. V lost 5 bases and J lost 5; bases outside the gene matches: 6. CDR3 length: 14 amino acids. Germline CDR1 MNHEY, CDR2 SMNVEV (reference sequence). CDR3 bases: TGTGCCAGCAGTCGGACAGGGGGTATCCACGAGCAGTACTTC. Translating it yields CASSRTGGIHEQYF.

The chain joins TRBV6-1 to TRBJ2-3; 12 positions agree with TRBD2. This CDR3 is 16 amino acids long. V lost 2 bases, J lost 2 bases, and 2 bases stayed unmatched. The germline CDR1 and CDR2 sequences are MNHNS and SASEGT. The CDR3 bases are TGTGCCAGCAGTGAAACTAGCGGGAGGCCCACAGATACGCAGTATTTT. Protein sequence: CASSETSGRPTDTQYF.

The chain uses TRBV5-6 and TRBJ2-2; the D gene is possibly TRBD1 (5 bases). CDR3 length: 12 amino acids. Germline values: CDR1 SGHDT, CDR2 YYEEEE. The V gene lost 4 bases and the J gene lost 6 bases, with 7 bases spanning the gap. CDR3: CASSAGSGELFF. DNA for the CDR3: TGTGCCAGCAGCGCAGGGTCCGGGGAGCTGTTTTTT.

Only one count was recorded for this clone. This chain uses TRBV30 with TRBJ1-3; D ambiguous. The CDR3 runs 16 residues. CDR1 and CDR2 (germline): GTSNPN, SVGIG (reference sequence). V shed 2 bases and J shed 3 bases, with 17 bases lying between them. The CDR3 loop is CAWSSSKGGLGNTIYF. In DNA, the CDR3 is TGTGCCTGGAGTTCATCTAAGGGAGGGCTTGGAAACACCATATATTTT.

The CDR3 bases are TGCAGCGTTGAAAAGGCCGGGGAGGTGGTTCGGGCGAGCTATGAGCAGTTCTTC. As protein: CSVEKAGEVVRASYEQFF. The J gene is TRBJ2-1, the V gene TRBV29-1, with D possibly being TRBD2 (6 bases). The V and J ends lost 2 bases and 8 bases respectively, with 28 bases between them. This CDR3 is built from 18 residues. Per the germline V gene, CDR1 is SQVTM and CDR2 is ANQGSEA.

The chain has TRBV14 and TRBJ2-2, with 10 positions matching TRBD1. This CDR3 has 17 amino acids. Looked up from germline, CDR1 is SGHDN and CDR2 is FVKESK. V was clipped by 3 bases and J by 7 bases; unmatched bases: 11. The DNA of the CDR3 is TGTGCCAGCAGCCATTCGCCCGGGACAGGGGTTATCGGGGAGCTGTTTTTT. It yields the protein CASSHSPGTGVIGELFF.

The gene calls are TRBV7-2 and TRBJ1-1; D is unresolved. CDR3 size: 12 residues. The ends were cut back, 3 bases at V and 8 bases at J, with 10 bases in the middle. In germline, CDR1 is SGHTA, CDR2 FQGNSA. DNA for the CDR3: TGTGCCAGCAGCTTCGCCGGGTCAGAAGCTTTCTTT. Translating it yields CASSFAGSEAFF.

This clone was observed a handful of times. The chain employs TRBV4-3 and TRBJ2-2; maybe TRBD2 (6 bases). V was pared by 6 bases and J by 7 bases, with 18 bases between. Germline-derived CDR1 and CDR2 are LGHNA and YSLEER. The CDR3 is 15 amino acids. CDR3 protein: CASSLGERRDGELFF. The CDR3 DNA is TGCGCCAGCAGTTTGGGGGAGAGGAGGGACGGGGAGCTGTTTTTT.